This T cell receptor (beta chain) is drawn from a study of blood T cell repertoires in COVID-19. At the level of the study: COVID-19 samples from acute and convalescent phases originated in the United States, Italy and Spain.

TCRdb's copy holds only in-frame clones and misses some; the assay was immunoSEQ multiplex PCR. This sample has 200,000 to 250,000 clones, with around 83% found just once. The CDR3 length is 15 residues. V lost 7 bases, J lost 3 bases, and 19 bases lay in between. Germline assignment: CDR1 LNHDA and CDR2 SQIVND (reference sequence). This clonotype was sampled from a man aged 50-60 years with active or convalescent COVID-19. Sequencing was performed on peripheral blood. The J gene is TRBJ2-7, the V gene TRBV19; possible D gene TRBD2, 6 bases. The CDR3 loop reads CASTFPYLAVYEQYF. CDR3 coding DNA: TGTGCCAGTACCTTTCCCTACTTAGCGGTCTACGAGCAGTACTTC.